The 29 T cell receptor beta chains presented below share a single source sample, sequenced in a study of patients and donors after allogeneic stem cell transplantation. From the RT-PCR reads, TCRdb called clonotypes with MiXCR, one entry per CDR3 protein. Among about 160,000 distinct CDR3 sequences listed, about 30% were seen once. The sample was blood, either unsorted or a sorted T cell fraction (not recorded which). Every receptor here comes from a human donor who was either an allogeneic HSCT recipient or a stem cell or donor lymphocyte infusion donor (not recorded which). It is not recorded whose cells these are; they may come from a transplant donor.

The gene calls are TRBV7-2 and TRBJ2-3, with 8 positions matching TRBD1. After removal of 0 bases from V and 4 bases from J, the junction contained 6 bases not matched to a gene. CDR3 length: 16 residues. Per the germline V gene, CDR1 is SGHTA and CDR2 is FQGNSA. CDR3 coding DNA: TGTGCCAGCAGCTTAGCGGGAGCAGGGGGCGCAGATACGCAGTATTTT. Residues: CASSLAGAGGADTQYF.

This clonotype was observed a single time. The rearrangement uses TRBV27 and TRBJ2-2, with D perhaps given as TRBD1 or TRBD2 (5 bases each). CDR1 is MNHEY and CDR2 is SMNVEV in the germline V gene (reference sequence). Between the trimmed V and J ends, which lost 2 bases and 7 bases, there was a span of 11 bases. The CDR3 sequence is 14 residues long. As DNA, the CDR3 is TGTGCCAGCAGTTTAAGTGGGGGATACGGGGAGCTGTTTTTT. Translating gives CASSLSGGYGELFF.

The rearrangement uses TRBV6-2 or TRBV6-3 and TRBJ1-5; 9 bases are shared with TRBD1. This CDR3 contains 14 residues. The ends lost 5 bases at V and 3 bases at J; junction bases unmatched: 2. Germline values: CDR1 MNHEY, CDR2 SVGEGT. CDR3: CASSRTGANQPQHF. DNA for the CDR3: TGTGCCAGCAGTCGGACAGGGGCCAATCAGCCCCAGCATTTT.

Written as DNA, the CDR3 is TGTGCCAGCGGAAAGACAGGGGCGAATGAGCAGTTCTTC. This sequence encodes CASGKTGANEQFF. The chain combines TRBV2 with TRBJ2-1; the match to TRBD1 covers 8 bases. Germline loops: CDR1 SNHLY, CDR2 FYNNEI. The CDR3 is 13 amino acids. The junction had 7 bases not matched to a gene; V was cut back by 8 bases and J by 7 bases. Together with reference TRBV2 and TRBJ2-1, the CDR3 gives the full variable domain: EPEVTQTPSHQVTQMGQEVILRCVPISNHLYFYWYRQILGQKVEFLVSFYNNEISEKSEIFDDQFSVERPDGSNFTLKIRSTKLEDSAMYFCASGKTGANEQFFGPGTRLTVL.

CDR3: CASSEGGTGRETQYF. In DNA form, the CDR3 reads TGTGCCAGCAGTGAAGGAGGGACAGGGCGCGAGACCCAGTACTTC. This sequence joins TRBV2 and TRBJ2-5, with 9 positions matching TRBD1. With V trimmed by 1 base and J by 5 bases, 5 bases remained unmatched. CDR1 SNHLY and CDR2 FYNNEI come from the germline V gene. The CDR3 is 15 amino acids. The full variable domain, with the rest looked up from reference TRBV2 and TRBJ2-5, is EPEVTQTPSHQVTQMGQEVILRCVPISNHLYFYWYRQILGQKVEFLVSFYNNEISEKSEIFDDQFSVERPDGSNFTLKIRSTKLEDSAMYFCASSEGGTGRETQYFGPGTRLLVL.

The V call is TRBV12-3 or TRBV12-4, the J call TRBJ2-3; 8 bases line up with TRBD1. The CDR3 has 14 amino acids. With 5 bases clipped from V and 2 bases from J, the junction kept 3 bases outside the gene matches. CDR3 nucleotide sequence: TGTGCCAGCAGTAGGACAGGGCCCACAGATACGCAGTATTTT. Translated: CASSRTGPTDTQYF.

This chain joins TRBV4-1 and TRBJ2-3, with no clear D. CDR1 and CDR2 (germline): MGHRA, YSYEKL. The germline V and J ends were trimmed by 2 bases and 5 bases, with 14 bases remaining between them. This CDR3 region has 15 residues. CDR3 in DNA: TGCGCCAGCAGCCAATTCGATGTCCCATTAGATACGCAGTATTTT. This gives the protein CASSQFDVPLDTQYF.

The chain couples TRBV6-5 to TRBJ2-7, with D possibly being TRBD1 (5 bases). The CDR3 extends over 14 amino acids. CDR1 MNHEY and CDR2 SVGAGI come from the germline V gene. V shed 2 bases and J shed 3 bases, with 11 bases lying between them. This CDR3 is CASSYQGRVYEQYF. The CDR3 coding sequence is TGTGCCAGCAGTTACCAGGGCAGGGTCTACGAGCAGTACTTC.

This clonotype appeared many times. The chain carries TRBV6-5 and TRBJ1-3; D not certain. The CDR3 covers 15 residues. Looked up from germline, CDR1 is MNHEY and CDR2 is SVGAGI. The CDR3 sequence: CATGEAGFSGNTIYF. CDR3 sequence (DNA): TGTGCAACCGGGGAGGCAGGCTTCTCTGGAAACACCATATATTTT.

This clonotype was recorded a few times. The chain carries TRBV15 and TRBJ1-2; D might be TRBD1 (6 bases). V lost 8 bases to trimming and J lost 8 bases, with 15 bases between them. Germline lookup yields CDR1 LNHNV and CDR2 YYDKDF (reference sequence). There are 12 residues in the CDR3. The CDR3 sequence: CATAAQGGGYTF. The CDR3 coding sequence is TGTGCCACCGCCGCACAGGGTGGCGGCTACACCTTC.

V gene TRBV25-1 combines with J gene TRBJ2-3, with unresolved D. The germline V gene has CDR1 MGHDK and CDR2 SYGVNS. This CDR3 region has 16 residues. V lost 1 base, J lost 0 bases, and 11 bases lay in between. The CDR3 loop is CASSELGLPSTDTQYF. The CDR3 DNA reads TGTGCCAGCAGTGAATTGGGTCTTCCTAGCACAGATACGCAGTATTTT.

Here the CDR3 DNA reads TGTGCCAGCAGTTTTTACAACTCCTACGAGCAGTACTTC. It encodes CASSFYNSYEQYF. This sequence joins TRBV12-3 or TRBV12-4 and TRBJ2-7; D is undetermined. V was trimmed by 3 bases and J by 0 bases, leaving 6 bases between them. The CDR3 contains 13 residues.

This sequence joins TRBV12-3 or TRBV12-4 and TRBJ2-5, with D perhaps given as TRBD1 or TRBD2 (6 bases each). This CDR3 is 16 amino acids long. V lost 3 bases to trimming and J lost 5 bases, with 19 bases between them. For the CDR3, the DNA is TGTGCCAGCAGTTTGTCGGACTTGAGGGGGAGGGAGACCCAGTACTTC. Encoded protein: CASSLSDLRGRETQYF.

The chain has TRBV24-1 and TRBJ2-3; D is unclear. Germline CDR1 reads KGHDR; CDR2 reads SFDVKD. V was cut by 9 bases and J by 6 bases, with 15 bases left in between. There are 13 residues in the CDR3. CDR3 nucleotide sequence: TGTGCCACCGCGGCCCACTCGGTCGATACGCAGTATTTT. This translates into CATAAHSVDTQYF.

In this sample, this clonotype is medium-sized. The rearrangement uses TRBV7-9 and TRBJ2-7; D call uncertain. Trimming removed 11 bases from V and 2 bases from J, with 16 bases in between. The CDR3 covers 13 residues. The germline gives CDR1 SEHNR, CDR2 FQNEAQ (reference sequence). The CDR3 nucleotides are TGTGCCGTCGGGCCCGCTAGGCCCTACGAGCAGTACTTC. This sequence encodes CAVGPARPYEQYF. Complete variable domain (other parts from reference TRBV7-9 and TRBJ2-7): DTGVSQNPRHKITKRGQNVTFRCDPISEHNRLYWYRQTLGQGPEFLTYFQNEAQLEKSRLLSDRFSAERPKGSFSTLEIQRTEQGDSAMYLCAVGPARPYEQYFGPGTRLTVT.

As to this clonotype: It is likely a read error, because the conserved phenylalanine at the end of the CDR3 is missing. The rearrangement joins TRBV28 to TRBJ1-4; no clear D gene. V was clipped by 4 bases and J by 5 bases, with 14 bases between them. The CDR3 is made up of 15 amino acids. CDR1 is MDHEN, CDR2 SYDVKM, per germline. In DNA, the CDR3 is TGTGCCAGCAGTTCCCCCACGGCAGCCAATGAAAAACTGTTTTTG. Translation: CASSSPTAANEKLFL.

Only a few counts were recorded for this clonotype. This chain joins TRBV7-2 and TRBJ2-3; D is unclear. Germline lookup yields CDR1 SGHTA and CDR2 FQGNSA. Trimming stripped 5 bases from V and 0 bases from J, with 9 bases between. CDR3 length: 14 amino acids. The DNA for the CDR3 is TGTGCCAGCAGCGTACGTGGCAGCACAGATACGCAGTATTTT. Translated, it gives CASSVRGSTDTQYF.

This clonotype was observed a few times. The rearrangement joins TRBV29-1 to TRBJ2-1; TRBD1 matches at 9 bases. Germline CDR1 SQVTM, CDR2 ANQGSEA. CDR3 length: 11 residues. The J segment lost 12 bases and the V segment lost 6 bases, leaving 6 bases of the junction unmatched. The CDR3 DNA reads TGCAGCGTGGAGACAGGGGGTAGGCAGTTCTTC. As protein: CSVETGGRQFF.

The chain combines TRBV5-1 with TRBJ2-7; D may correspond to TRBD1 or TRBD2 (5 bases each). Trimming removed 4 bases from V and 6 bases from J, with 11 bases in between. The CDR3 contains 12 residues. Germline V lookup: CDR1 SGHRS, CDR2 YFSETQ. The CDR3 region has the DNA TGCGCCAGCAGCGTCCGGGACGCCGAGCAGTACTTC. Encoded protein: CASSVRDAEQYF.

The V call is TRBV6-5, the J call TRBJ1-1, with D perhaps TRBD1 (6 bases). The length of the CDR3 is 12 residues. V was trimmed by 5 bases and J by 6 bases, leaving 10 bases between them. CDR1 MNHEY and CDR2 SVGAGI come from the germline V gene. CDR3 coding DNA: TGTGCCAGCAGTCTACAGGGATCTGAAGCTTTCTTT. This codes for CASSLQGSEAFF.

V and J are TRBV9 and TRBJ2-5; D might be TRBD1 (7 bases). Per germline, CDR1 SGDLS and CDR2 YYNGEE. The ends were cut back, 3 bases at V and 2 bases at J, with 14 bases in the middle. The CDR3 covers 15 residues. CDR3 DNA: TGTGCCAGCAGCGAAATGACAGGGAGGCAAGAGACCCAGTACTTC. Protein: CASSEMTGRQETQYF. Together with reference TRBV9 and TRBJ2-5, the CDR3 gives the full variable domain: DSGVTQTPKHLITATGQRVTLRCSPRSGDLSVYWYQQSLDQGLQFLIQYYNGEERAKGNILERFSAQQFPDLHSELNLSSLELGDSALYFCASSEMTGRQETQYFGPGTRLLVL.

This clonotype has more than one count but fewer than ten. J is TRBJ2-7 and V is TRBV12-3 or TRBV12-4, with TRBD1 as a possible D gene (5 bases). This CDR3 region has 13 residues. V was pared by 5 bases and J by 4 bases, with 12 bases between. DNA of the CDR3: TGTGCCAGCAGTCTAGGACACTGGTACGAGCAGTACTTC. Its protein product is CASSLGHWYEQYF.

The CDR3 loop reads CASSLETVWSYEQYF. The CDR3 coding sequence is TGTGCCAGCAGTTTAGAAACAGTCTGGTCCTACGAGCAGTACTTC. The chain recombines TRBV12-3 or TRBV12-4 with TRBJ2-7; D not resolved. V was shortened by 1 base and J by 1 base, with 11 bases between the two germline ends. The CDR3 spans 15 residues.

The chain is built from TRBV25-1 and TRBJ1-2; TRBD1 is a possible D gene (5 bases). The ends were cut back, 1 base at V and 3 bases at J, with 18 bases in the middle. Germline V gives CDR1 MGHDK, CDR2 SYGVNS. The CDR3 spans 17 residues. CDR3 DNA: TGTGCCAGCAGTGAATGGTTACAGGTCCTCCGGGACTATGGCTACACCTTC. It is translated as CASSEWLQVLRDYGYTF.

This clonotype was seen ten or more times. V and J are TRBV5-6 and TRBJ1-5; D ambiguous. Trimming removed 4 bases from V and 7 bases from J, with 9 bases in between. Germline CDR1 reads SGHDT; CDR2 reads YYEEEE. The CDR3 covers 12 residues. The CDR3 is CASSAHEQPQHF. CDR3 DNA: TGTGCCAGCAGCGCCCACGAGCAGCCCCAGCATTTT.

CDR3 bases: TGTGCCAGCAGCGCGACCGTCCTTAGTTATGGCTACACCTTC. Encoded protein: CASSATVLSYGYTF. The rearrangement joins TRBV9 to TRBJ1-2; D is uncertain. From germline, CDR1 is SGDLS and CDR2 YYNGEE. The V end was cut by 3 bases, the J end by 5 bases, with 14 bases between. This CDR3 is built from 14 residues.

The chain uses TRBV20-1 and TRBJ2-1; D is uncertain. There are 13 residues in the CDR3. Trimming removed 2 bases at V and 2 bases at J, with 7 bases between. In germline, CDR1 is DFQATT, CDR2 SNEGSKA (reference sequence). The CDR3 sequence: CSARSEPYNEQFF. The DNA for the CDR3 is TGCAGTGCTAGAAGCGAGCCCTACAATGAGCAGTTCTTC.

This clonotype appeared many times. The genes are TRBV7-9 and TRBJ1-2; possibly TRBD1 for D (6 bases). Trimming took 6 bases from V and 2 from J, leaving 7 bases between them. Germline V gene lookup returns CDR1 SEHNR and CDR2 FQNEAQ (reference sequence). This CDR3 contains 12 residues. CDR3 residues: CASSQGNYGYTF. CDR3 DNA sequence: TGTGCCAGCAGTCAGGGGAACTATGGCTACACCTTC.

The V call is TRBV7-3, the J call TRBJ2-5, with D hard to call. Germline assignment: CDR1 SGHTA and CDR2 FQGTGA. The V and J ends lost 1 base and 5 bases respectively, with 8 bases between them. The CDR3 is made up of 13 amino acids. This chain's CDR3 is CASSLNFGETQYF. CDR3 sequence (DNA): TGTGCCAGCAGCTTAAATTTCGGGGAGACCCAGTACTTC.